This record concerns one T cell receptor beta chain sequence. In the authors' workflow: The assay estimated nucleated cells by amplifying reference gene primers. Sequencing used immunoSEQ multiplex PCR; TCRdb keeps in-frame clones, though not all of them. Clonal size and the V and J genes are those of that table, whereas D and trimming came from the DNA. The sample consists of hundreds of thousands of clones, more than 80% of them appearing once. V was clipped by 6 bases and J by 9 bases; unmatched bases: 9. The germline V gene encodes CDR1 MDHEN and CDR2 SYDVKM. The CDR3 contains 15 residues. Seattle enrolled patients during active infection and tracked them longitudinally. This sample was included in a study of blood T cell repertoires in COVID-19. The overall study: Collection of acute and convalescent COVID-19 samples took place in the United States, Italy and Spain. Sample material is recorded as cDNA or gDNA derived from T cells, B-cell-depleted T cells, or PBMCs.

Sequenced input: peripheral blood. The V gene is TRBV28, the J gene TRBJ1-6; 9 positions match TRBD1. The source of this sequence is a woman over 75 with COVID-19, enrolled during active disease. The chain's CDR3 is CASSQQGAGRSPLHF. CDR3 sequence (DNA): TGTGCCAGCAGCCAACAGGGGGCGGGTCGTTCACCCCTCCACTTT.